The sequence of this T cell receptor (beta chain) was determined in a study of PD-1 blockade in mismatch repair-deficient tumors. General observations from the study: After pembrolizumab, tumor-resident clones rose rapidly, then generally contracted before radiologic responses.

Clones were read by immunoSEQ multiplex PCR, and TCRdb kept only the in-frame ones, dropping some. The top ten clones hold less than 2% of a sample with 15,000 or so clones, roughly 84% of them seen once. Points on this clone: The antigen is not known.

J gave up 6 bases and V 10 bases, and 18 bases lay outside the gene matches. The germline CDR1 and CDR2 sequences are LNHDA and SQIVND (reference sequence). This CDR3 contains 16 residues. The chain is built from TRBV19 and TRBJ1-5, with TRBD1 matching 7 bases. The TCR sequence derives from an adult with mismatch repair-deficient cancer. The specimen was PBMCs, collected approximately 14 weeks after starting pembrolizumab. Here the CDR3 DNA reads TGTGCCACCATGCGGGGTCCCGACAGGGCGGGTCAGCCCCAGCATTTT. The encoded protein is CATMRGPDRAGQPQHF.